One and the same sample provided the 16 T cell receptor beta chains below, sequenced in a study of TIL therapy for anti-PD-1-resistant metastatic lung cancer. As to time point: pre-treatment sample, taken before nivolumab and TIL therapy. This was the immunoSEQ v3 assay. The table came from immunoSEQ multiplex PCR; TCRdb's copy has only in-frame clones and leaves some out. Found here are about 53,000 clones, less than 85% of them singletons; the top ten hold less than 2%. This specimen was blood, taken at baseline. The receptors stem from a person between 25 and 80 years old with non-small cell lung cancer.

This clone has only a few counts. This rearrangement joins TRBV18 to TRBJ1-1; 7 bases are shared with TRBD1. Germline V gene lookup returns CDR1 KGHSH and CDR2 LQKENI. Trimming took 3 bases from V and 4 from J; bases not matched to a gene: 5. The CDR3 sequence is 14 residues long. The CDR3 protein is CASSPRTGITEAFF. The CDR3 coding sequence is TGTGCCAGCTCACCCCGGACAGGCATCACTGAAGCTTTCTTT.

The chain recombines TRBV27 with TRBJ2-7; the D is unclear. Germline V gene lookup returns CDR1 MNHEY and CDR2 SMNVEV (reference sequence). This CDR3 spans 12 amino acids. V lost 4 bases to trimming and J lost 1 base, with 5 bases between them. CDR3 loop: CASSSPSYEQYF. The CDR3 DNA sequence: TGTGCCAGCAGTTCACCATCCTACGAGCAGTACTTC.

The CDR3, as DNA: TGTGCCAGTAGTCTTAAGGGCGGTGGGAGCACAGATACGCAGTATTTT. As protein: CASSLKGGGSTDTQYF. J is TRBJ2-3 and V is TRBV19; no clear D. CDR1 and CDR2 (germline): LNHDA, SQIVND (reference sequence). V was shortened by 5 bases and J by 0 bases, with 15 bases between the two germline ends. The CDR3 is made up of 16 amino acids.

This clone was found once. The chain joins TRBV14 to TRBJ2-3, with D possibly being TRBD1 (6 bases). Germline V gives CDR1 SGHDN, CDR2 FVKESK. The CDR3 is 13 residues long. Between the trimmed V and J ends, which lost 6 bases and 5 bases, there was a span of 12 bases. This chain's CDR3 is CASSPGARDTQYF. CDR3 nucleotide sequence: TGTGCCAGCAGTCCAGGGGCGAGAGATACGCAGTATTTT.

CDR3 in amino acids: CASSYSIAGETYEQYF. In DNA, the CDR3 is TGTGCCAGCAGTTACTCTATAGCGGGAGAGACCTACGAGCAGTACTTC. This chain links TRBV6-5 with TRBJ2-7, with 9 nucleotides matching TRBD2. This CDR3 contains 16 residues. Germline trimming cut 0 bases from V and 2 bases from J; bases unmatched to any gene: 5. CDR1 MNHEY and CDR2 SVGAGI come from the germline V gene.

The rearrangement joins TRBV6-4 to TRBJ1-2, with a weak D call TRBD1 (6 bases). The germline V gene encodes CDR1 MRHNA and CDR2 SNTAGT. This CDR3 comprises 15 residues. Trimming stripped 5 bases from V and 4 bases from J, with 17 bases between. CDR3: CASSRAPGDPYGYTF. CDR3 DNA: TGTGCCAGCAGTAGGGCTCCAGGGGACCCCTATGGCTACACCTTC.

The J gene is TRBJ1-5, the V gene TRBV6-6, with 7 bases matching TRBD1. The germline V gene has CDR1 MNHNY and CDR2 SVGAGI (reference sequence). This CDR3 is built from 14 residues. Germline trimming cut 6 bases from V and 2 bases from J; bases unmatched to any gene: 4. CDR3 sequence: CASREDRGNQPQHF. CDR3 DNA: TGTGCCAGCAGAGAAGACAGGGGCAATCAGCCCCAGCATTTT.

This clone has only one observation. The J gene is TRBJ1-5, the V gene TRBV28, with D hard to call. V was pared by 3 bases and J by 0 bases, with 3 bases between. This CDR3 spans 13 amino acids. Germline CDR1 MDHEN, CDR2 SYDVKM. This CDR3 is CASSLPSNQPQHF. For the CDR3, the DNA is TGTGCCAGCAGTTTGCCTAGCAATCAGCCCCAGCATTTT.

The chain carries TRBV7-9 and TRBJ2-3; D gene unclear. The length of the CDR3 is 14 residues. The germline V gene encodes CDR1 SEHNR and CDR2 FQNEAQ (reference sequence). The germline V and J ends were trimmed by 1 base and 3 bases, with 8 bases remaining between them. The CDR3 nucleotides read TGTGCCAGCAGCTTAGGGGTGGTTACAGATACGCAGTATTTT. Translation: CASSLGVVTDTQYF.

V and J are TRBV9 and TRBJ2-7, with TRBD2 matching 8 bases. The length of the CDR3 is 14 residues. V gave up 3 bases and J gave up 4 bases; unmatched junction bases: 6. Germline V gene sequence: CDR1 SGDLS, CDR2 YYNGEE. The CDR3 is CASSGSGKWYEQYF. In DNA, the CDR3 is TGTGCCAGCAGCGGTAGCGGGAAGTGGTACGAGCAGTACTTC.

This clone was observed a few times. The V gene is TRBV28, the J gene TRBJ1-2; unclear D gene. The germline V gene has CDR1 MDHEN and CDR2 SYDVKM. Trimming pared 1 base from V and 2 bases from J, leaving 23 bases between. CDR3 length: 19 residues. The CDR3 protein is CASSLFPWIDRNRNYGYTF. For the CDR3, the DNA is TGTGCCAGCAGTTTATTCCCGTGGATTGATAGGAACAGAAACTATGGCTACACCTTC.

The V gene is TRBV29-1, the J gene TRBJ2-3; D perhaps matches TRBD2 (7 bases). The CDR3 is made up of 14 amino acids. The germline V and J ends were trimmed by 6 bases and 6 bases, with 19 bases remaining between them. The germline CDR1 and CDR2 sequences are SQVTM and ANQGSEA. The CDR3 nucleotides are TGCAGCGTCCCCGCCGGGGGGCGAGGGGATACGCAGTATTTT. It is translated as CSVPAGGRGDTQYF.

V and J are TRBV6-6 and TRBJ2-2, with D unclear. This CDR3 has 14 amino acids. CDR1 is MNHNY, CDR2 SVGAGI, per germline (reference sequence). V was clipped by 7 bases and J by 0 bases, with 9 bases between them. The CDR3: CASKASTNTGELFF. The CDR3 DNA follows: TGTGCCAGCAAGGCGTCGACGAACACCGGGGAGCTGTTTTTT.

The V gene is TRBV9, the J gene TRBJ1-5; 7 bases match TRBD1. Germline CDR1 is SGDLS and CDR2 is YYNGEE. The CDR3 sequence is 15 residues long. After removal of 4 bases from V and 1 base from J, the junction contained 5 bases not matched to a gene. For the CDR3, the DNA is TGTGCCAGCAGCCGGTCGACAGGGAGCAATCAGCCCCAGCATTTT. Translated, it gives CASSRSTGSNQPQHF.

This chain links TRBV19 with TRBJ2-2; TRBD2 might be the D (5 bases). The CDR3 totals 13 residues. The ends were cut back, 5 bases at V and 11 bases at J, with 15 bases in the middle. Germline V gene lookup returns CDR1 LNHDA and CDR2 SQIVND (reference sequence). The CDR3 coding sequence is TGTGCCAGTAGTTCCGTAGCGAGTAGAGAGCTGTTTTTT. Protein: CASSSVASRELFF.

This rearrangement joins TRBV7-8 to TRBJ2-1; D gene ambiguous. There are 16 residues in the CDR3. Trimming removed 3 bases from V and 3 bases from J, with 15 bases in between. Per germline, CDR1 SGHVS and CDR2 FQNEAQ. The CDR3 region has the DNA TGTGCCAGCAGCTTCGAACCCCGGCCCTTCTACAATGAGCAGTTCTTC. Translation gives CASSFEPRPFYNEQFF. Together with reference TRBV7-8 and TRBJ2-1, the CDR3 gives the full variable domain: GAGVSQSPRYKVAKRGQDVALRCDPISGHVSLFWYQQALGQGPEFLTYFQNEAQLDKSGLPSDRFFAERPEGSVSTLKIQRTQQEDSAVYLCASSFEPRPFYNEQFFGPGTRLTVL.